The 30 T cell receptor beta chains below were found in one sample sequenced in a study of blood T cell repertoires in COVID-19. The data were produced by immunoSEQ multiplex PCR, yet TCRdb's version contains in-frame clones alone and is incomplete. The sample records approximately 100,000 clones, 82% being singletons. Sequenced material: peripheral blood. The receptors originated from a man aged 70-80 years with active or convalescent COVID-19.

This clone was picked up one time. The J gene is TRBJ1-2, the V gene TRBV2; D unresolved. The CDR3 runs 13 residues. In germline, CDR1 is SNHLY, CDR2 FYNNEI. Trimming took off 0 bases at V and 5 bases at J, with 7 bases between the two ends. Written as DNA, the CDR3 is TGTGCCAGCAGTGAAGCGCGGGGATATGGCTACACCTTC. Translated: CASSEARGYGYTF.

This chain joins TRBV18 and TRBJ2-1; the match to TRBD2 covers 9 bases. This CDR3 has 16 amino acids. The trim removed 1 base at V and 9 bases at J, leaving 10 bases unmatched. Germline CDR1 KGHSH, CDR2 LQKENI. This CDR3 is CASSPRSAGGLSEQFF. CDR3 nucleotide sequence: TGTGCCAGCTCACCACGCTCCGCGGGGGGGCTCAGTGAGCAGTTCTTC.

The V call is TRBV9, the J call TRBJ2-5, with TRBD2 matching over 11 bases. The trim removed 3 bases at V and 4 bases at J, leaving 2 bases unmatched. CDR1 and CDR2 (germline): SGDLS, YYNGEE. The CDR3 loop spans 14 amino acids. The CDR3 DNA sequence: TGTGCCAGCAGCGCTAGCGGGGGGCCAGAGACCCAGTACTTC. Translation: CASSASGGPETQYF. The whole variable domain, filled in from reference TRBV9 and TRBJ2-5, reads DSGVTQTPKHLITATGQRVTLRCSPRSGDLSVYWYQQSLDQGLQFLIQYYNGEERAKGNILERFSAQQFPDLHSELNLSSLELGDSALYFCASSASGGPETQYFGPGTRLLVL.

The CDR3 DNA reads TGTGCCAGCAGCGCCGGGACAGGGAACCCCCGGGAGCTGTTTTTT. Protein: CASSAGTGNPRELFF. This chain uses TRBV2 with TRBJ2-2, with TRBD1 identical over 9 bases. The CDR3 contains 15 residues. CDR1 and CDR2 (germline): SNHLY, FYNNEI. V trimming: 6 bases; J trimming: 9 bases; junction bases outside the gene matches: 11.

The chain combines TRBV20-1 with TRBJ1-6; no reliable D call. Per germline, CDR1 DFQATT and CDR2 SNEGSKA (reference sequence). Trimming took 3 bases from V and 0 from J, leaving 9 bases between them. This CDR3 spans 15 amino acids. Here the CDR3 reads CSASRGSSYNSPLHF. CDR3 in DNA: TGCAGTGCTAGTCGAGGGAGCTCCTATAATTCACCCCTCCACTTT.

The genes are TRBV21-1 and TRBJ1-2; TRBD1 is the table's D call, not checked against the DNA. TRBV21-1 is a recognized pseudogene. This CDR3 region has 16 residues. CDR3 amino acids: CASSKRQGPTLGGYTF. Written as DNA, the CDR3 is TGTGCCAGCAGCAAGCGACAGGGGCCTACCCTGGGGGGCTACACCTTC.

The chain carries TRBV6-5 and TRBJ1-5; the D is unclear. This CDR3 has 15 amino acids. From germline, CDR1 is MNHEY and CDR2 SVGAGI. The germline V and J ends were trimmed by 6 bases and 5 bases, with 17 bases remaining between them. CDR3 in amino acids: CASRTVAGGHQPQHF. CDR3 coding DNA: TGTGCCAGCAGAACGGTGGCCGGAGGGCATCAGCCCCAGCATTTT.

A few counts support this clone. The chain uses TRBV3-1 (or the pseudogene TRBV3-2) and TRBJ1-1; 11 bases are a match to TRBD1. V lost 3 bases and J lost 0; bases outside the gene matches: 3. Germline V CDR1 and CDR2: LGHDT, YNNKEL (reference sequence). The CDR3 is made up of 16 amino acids. The CDR3 nucleotides are TGTGCCAGCAGCCAGCGGGACAGGGGGATGAACACTGAAGCTTTCTTT. This gives the protein CASSQRDRGMNTEAFF.

This rearrangement joins TRBV9 to TRBJ2-1; weak D call: TRBD2 (5 bases). The CDR3 consists of 14 residues. Trimming cost V 0 bases and J 10 bases, with 14 bases left between them. Per the germline V gene, CDR1 is SGDLS and CDR2 is YYNGEE. This chain's CDR3 is CASSVGLGTGEQFF. CDR3 in DNA: TGTGCCAGCAGCGTAGGGTTAGGTACGGGAGAGCAGTTCTTC.

This chain joins TRBV20-1 and TRBJ2-5; 7 nucleotides agree with TRBD1. The germline gives CDR1 DFQATT, CDR2 SNEGSKA (reference sequence). The CDR3 has 11 amino acids. J gave up 5 bases and V 6 bases, and 3 bases lay outside the gene matches. The CDR3 sequence: CSAATGETQYF. The CDR3 DNA follows: TGCAGTGCCGCGACAGGGGAGACCCAGTACTTC.

V and J are TRBV15 and TRBJ2-2; 9 nucleotides match TRBD1. The CDR3 extends over 16 amino acids. CDR1 and CDR2 from the germline V gene are LNHNV and YYDKDF (reference sequence). The V segment lost 5 bases and the J segment 4 bases; nucleotides outside the gene matches: 8. The CDR3 nucleotides read TGTGCCACCAGCGGAACACAGGGGGCCGGCACCGGGGAGCTGTTTTTT. It yields the protein CATSGTQGAGTGELFF.

This chain links TRBV9 with TRBJ2-5; D is possibly TRBD2 (7 bases). Trimming left V 10 bases short and J 8 bases short, with 24 bases between. In germline, CDR1 is SGDLS, CDR2 YYNGEE. The CDR3 has 14 amino acids. The DNA of the CDR3 is TGTGCCTCTGGGGGGGCGGGGGCCCCTCAAACCCAGTACTTC. Translation: CASGGAGAPQTQYF. Complete variable domain (other parts from reference TRBV9 and TRBJ2-5): DSGVTQTPKHLITATGQRVTLRCSPRSGDLSVYWYQQSLDQGLQFLIQYYNGEERAKGNILERFSAQQFPDLHSELNLSSLELGDSALYFCASGGAGAPQTQYFGPGTRLLVL.

The chain has TRBV7-6 and TRBJ2-2; 12 bases fit TRBD2. V lost 5 bases and J lost 3; bases outside the gene matches: 4. CDR1 is SGHVS and CDR2 is FNYEAQ in the germline V gene. CDR3 length: 16 residues. As DNA, the CDR3 is TGTGCCAGCAGCCATACTAGCGGGGGGTACACCGGGGAGCTGTTTTTT. It translates to CASSHTSGGYTGELFF.

The V and J genes are TRBV7-2 and TRBJ2-3, with 14 bases that match TRBD2. Per the germline V gene, CDR1 is SGHTA and CDR2 is FQGNSA. J gave up 3 bases and V 5 bases, and 10 bases lay outside the gene matches. This CDR3 has 18 amino acids. The CDR3 DNA sequence: TGTGCCAGCAGCACCCGACTAGCGGGGGGGCGTAGGACAGATACGCAGTATTTT. It is translated as CASSTRLAGGRRTDTQYF. Full variable domain (missing parts from reference TRBV7-2 and TRBJ2-3): GAGVSQSPSNKVTEKGKDVELRCDPISGHTALYWYRQSLGQGLEFLIYFQGNSAPDKSGLPSDRFSAERTGGSVSTLTIQRTQQEDSAVYLCASSTRLAGGRRTDTQYFGPGTRLTVL.

This chain uses TRBV13 with TRBJ2-7; 7 bases align to TRBD2. Losses at the gene ends were 4 bases for V and 1 base for J; bases not matched to a gene: 4. CDR3 length: 14 residues. CDR1 and CDR2 (germline): PRHDT, FYEKMQ (reference sequence). The CDR3 nucleotides read TGTGCCAGCAGCTCCCCGGGGGGATCCTACGAGCAGTACTTC. This codes for CASSSPGGSYEQYF.

The rearrangement links TRBV18 to TRBJ2-1; 11 nucleotides agree with TRBD2. V shed 1 base, J shed 6 bases, and the junction held 2 bases outside the gene matches. The germline CDR1 and CDR2 sequences are KGHSH and LQKENI. CDR3 length: 15 amino acids. The CDR3 DNA reads as TGTGCCAGCTCACCACTAGCGGGGGGGTTCAATGAGCAGTTCTTC. Translation: CASSPLAGGFNEQFF.

The genes are TRBV10-3 and TRBJ2-7; TRBD2 agrees at 9 bases. V trimming: 3 bases; J trimming: 1 base; junction bases outside the gene matches: 7. Germline V gene lookup returns CDR1 ENHRY and CDR2 SYGVKD. CDR3 length: 16 residues. CDR3 residues: CAISDGSGGSSYEQYF. CDR3 in DNA: TGTGCCATCAGTGATGGTAGCGGGGGCTCGTCCTACGAGCAGTACTTC.

V usage is TRBV15 and J usage is TRBJ1-4; tentative D call: TRBD1 (6 bases). Germline V gene data show CDR1 as LNHNV and CDR2 as YYDKDF (reference sequence). V was clipped by 1 base and J by 6 bases, with 18 bases between them. This CDR3 contains 17 residues. The CDR3 protein is CATSRATTGNDYEKLFF. The CDR3 nucleotides are TGTGCCACCAGCAGAGCTACTACAGGGAATGATTATGAAAAACTGTTTTTT.

The chain couples TRBV6-5 to TRBJ2-7; 8 bases map to TRBD2. The germline CDR1 and CDR2 sequences are MNHEY and SVGAGI. The J segment lost 1 base and the V segment lost 0 bases, leaving 2 bases of the junction unmatched. The CDR3 is 15 amino acids. As DNA, the CDR3 is TGTGCCAGCAGTTACTCTGGCGGGGGGTCCTACGAGCAGTACTTC. Translating it yields CASSYSGGGSYEQYF.

This chain connects TRBV27 to TRBJ2-1; maybe TRBD1 (5 bases). This CDR3 is 14 amino acids long. Looked up from germline, CDR1 is MNHEY and CDR2 is SMNVEV (reference sequence). The V gene lost 2 bases and the J gene lost 3 bases, with 8 bases spanning the gap. CDR3 residues: CASSLRTLYNEQFF. Written as DNA, the CDR3 is TGTGCCAGCAGTTTAAGGACACTCTACAATGAGCAGTTCTTC.

The chain carries TRBV12-3 or TRBV12-4 and TRBJ2-7; 7 bases map to TRBD2. V trimming: 5 bases; J trimming: 3 bases; junction bases outside the gene matches: 1. This CDR3 is built from 12 residues. The CDR3 DNA follows: TGTGCCAGCAGTGGGGAGGGCTACGAGCAGTACTTC. As protein: CASSGEGYEQYF.

The V call is TRBV27, the J call TRBJ2-7; TRBD2 agrees at 9 bases. Germline CDR1 and CDR2: MNHEY and SMNVEV (reference sequence). V shed 7 bases and J 7 bases; nucleotides not matched to a gene: 8. This CDR3 spans 13 amino acids. The CDR3 DNA reads TGTGCCAGCACAAAGCGGGGGGTCGGTGAGCAGTACTTC. Its protein is CASTKRGVGEQYF.

This chain joins TRBV6-5 and TRBJ1-5; TRBD1 matches at 7 bases. The CDR3 loop spans 13 amino acids. Germline V gene lookup returns CDR1 MNHEY and CDR2 SVGAGI. V dropped 2 bases and J dropped 5; count of bases not matched to a gene: 0. CDR3 in DNA: TGTGCCAGCAGTTACGACAGGGATCAGCCCCAGCATTTT. Its protein product is CASSYDRDQPQHF.

CDR3 residues: CASSYGGEKLFF. DNA of the CDR3: TGTGCCAGCAGTTACGGGGGGGAAAAACTGTTTTTT. J is TRBJ1-4 and V is TRBV6-5, with a weak D call TRBD1 (5 bases). V gave up 2 bases and J gave up 8 bases, with 6 bases separating them. CDR1 MNHEY and CDR2 SVGAGI come from the germline V gene. The CDR3 is made up of 12 amino acids.

The rearrangement uses TRBV9 and TRBJ1-5, with D perhaps TRBD1 (6 bases). CDR3 length equals 15 residues. The V and J ends lost 0 bases and 6 bases respectively, with 13 bases between them. Germline assignment: CDR1 SGDLS and CDR2 YYNGEE. The CDR3 sequence: CASSVDSGGGQPQHF. The DNA for the CDR3 is TGTGCCAGCAGCGTAGATTCTGGGGGCGGTCAGCCCCAGCATTTT.

The rearrangement joins TRBV6-2 or TRBV6-3 to TRBJ1-1; D remains unclear. CDR3 size: 12 residues. V lost 2 bases and J 3 bases, leaving 4 bases between the germline ends. Germline V gene sequence: CDR1 MNHEY, CDR2 SVGEGT. The CDR3 region has the DNA TGTGCCAGCAGTTACCAGGACACTGAAGCTTTCTTT. Translated: CASSYQDTEAFF.

The rearrangement joins TRBV7-9 to TRBJ1-4; D is unclear. Trimming removed 5 bases from V and 4 bases from J, with 14 bases in between. Germline CDR1 is SEHNR and CDR2 is FQNEAQ (reference sequence). The CDR3 is 15 amino acids. CDR3 in amino acids: CASSPTRSYNEKLFF. The CDR3 DNA sequence: TGTGCCAGCAGCCCTACGCGGAGCTATAATGAAAAACTGTTTTTT.

This clone was observed once. The V gene is TRBV6-5, the J gene TRBJ1-2; TRBD1 is a possible D gene (6 bases). V lost 2 bases, J lost 5 bases, and 15 bases lay in between. In germline, CDR1 is MNHEY, CDR2 SVGAGI. The CDR3 runs to 15 residues. The CDR3 bases are TGTGCCAGCAGTTACCAGGGGCCCGGGGGGTATGGCTACACCTTC. The encoded protein is CASSYQGPGGYGYTF.

This chain joins TRBV9 and TRBJ2-3; D is unclear. From germline, CDR1 is SGDLS and CDR2 YYNGEE. The V gene lost 4 bases and the J gene lost 2 bases, with 8 bases spanning the gap. The CDR3 is 13 residues long. The CDR3 protein is CASSPADTDTQYF. The DNA of the CDR3 is TGTGCCAGCAGCCCCGCGGACACAGATACGCAGTATTTT.

In this sample, this clone turned up a few times. The chain recombines TRBV5-6 with TRBJ2-5, with D perhaps matching TRBD1 (5 bases). Germline V CDR1 and CDR2: SGHDT, YYEEEE. V lost 1 base, J lost 0 bases, and 10 bases lay in between. CDR3 length equals 15 residues. This CDR3 reads CASSLIGHNQETQYF. The DNA of the CDR3 is TGTGCCAGCAGCTTGATAGGACACAACCAAGAGACCCAGTACTTC.